This is a list of T cell receptor beta chains from one sample in a study of T-cell memory formation after mild COVID-19. In TCRdb, the 5' RACE reads were re-called with MiXCR into one record per CDR3 protein. The table has around 200,000 distinct CDR3 sequences, 10% seen once. Sequenced material: PBMCs or a T cell subset sorted from them (not recorded which). The receptors here all came from a man between 18 and 35 years old who had mild COVID-19 (a few samples of this study predate the infection). Cell type and time point are not known. Each CDR3 is given with its conserved first and last residue. D genes are given only for firm matches. Size values are once, few and many counts, or a class for expanded clones, and some rows have none.

v_gene: TRBV4-1; abundance: NA; d_gene: TRBD2; j_gene: TRBJ2-3; CDR3nt: TGCGCCAGCAGCCTTCTCGGGGCGGGGGGGAGCACAGATACGCAGTATTTT; CDR3aa: CASSLLGAGGSTDTQYF
v_gene: TRBV6-1; abundance: NA; d_gene: NA; j_gene: TRBJ1-4; CDR3nt: TGTGCCAGCAGTGAAAGGCCCCCGAGGAGTAATGAAAAACTGTTTTTT; CDR3aa: CASSERPPRSNEKLFF
v_gene: TRBV6-2/TRBV6-3; abundance: NA; d_gene: NA; j_gene: TRBJ1-2; CDR3nt: TGTGCCAGCACCCCCAGGGGCGATGGCTACACCTTC; CDR3aa: CASTPRGDGYTF
v_gene: TRBV19; abundance: NA; d_gene: NA; j_gene: TRBJ2-5; CDR3nt: TGTGCCAGTAGTTTGTCTCCAGAGACCCAGTACTTC; CDR3aa: CASSLSPETQYF
v_gene: TRBV7-2; abundance: few; d_gene: NA; j_gene: TRBJ1-1; CDR3nt: TGTGCCAGCAGCCCTCCAAATAGGTATGCTTTCTTT; CDR3aa: CASSPPNRYAFF
v_gene: TRBV5-1; abundance: many; d_gene: TRBD2; j_gene: TRBJ2-2; CDR3nt: TGCGCCAGCAGGGCCAGCGGTCCCAGCGGGGGGGCAAACACCGGGGAGCTGTTTTTT; CDR3aa: CASRASGPSGGANTGELFF
v_gene: TRBV6-5; abundance: few; d_gene: NA; j_gene: TRBJ1-4; CDR3nt: TGTGCCAGCAGTTACAAACGCGGGGCGACTCTTGGCTCTGGTAATGAAAAACTGTTTTTT; CDR3aa: CASSYKRGATLGSGNEKLFF
v_gene: TRBV2; abundance: NA; d_gene: NA; j_gene: TRBJ1-1; CDR3nt: TGTGCCAGCAGTGATGAGAGGGGGACTGAAGCTTTCTTT; CDR3aa: CASSDERGTEAFF
v_gene: TRBV27; abundance: NA; d_gene: NA; j_gene: TRBJ1-1; CDR3nt: TGTGCCAGCAGTTTTCCGGGGTCAGGCACTGAAGCTTTCTTT; CDR3aa: CASSFPGSGTEAFF
v_gene: TRBV12-3/TRBV12-4; abundance: few; d_gene: NA; j_gene: TRBJ2-6; CDR3nt: TGTGCCAGCAGTCCTGAGATGGTTTCTGGGGCCAACGTCCTGACTTTC; CDR3aa: CASSPEMVSGANVLTF
v_gene: TRBV12-3/TRBV12-4; abundance: NA; d_gene: TRBD2; j_gene: TRBJ2-2; CDR3nt: TGTGCCAGCAGTCTGGGACTAGCGGGGTACACCGGGGAGCTGTTTTTT; CDR3aa: CASSLGLAGYTGELFF
v_gene: TRBV7-2; abundance: few; d_gene: NA; j_gene: TRBJ2-5; CDR3nt: TGTGCCAGCAGCTCGATTGGACTCAGGGAGACCCAGTACTTC; CDR3aa: CASSSIGLRETQYF
v_gene: TRBV4-3; abundance: few; d_gene: NA; j_gene: TRBJ2-3; CDR3nt: TGCGCCAGCAGCCGGGTTTGGGAGCCTCCCGATACGCAGTATTTT; CDR3aa: CASSRVWEPPDTQYF
v_gene: TRBV15; abundance: NA; d_gene: NA; j_gene: TRBJ1-4; CDR3nt: TGTGCCACCAGCAGAGGTGACAGCCTAAATGAAAAACTGTTTTTT; CDR3aa: CATSRGDSLNEKLFF
v_gene: TRBV4-1; abundance: many; d_gene: NA; j_gene: TRBJ2-1; CDR3nt: TGCGCCAGCAGCCAAGTCGACATTATCTCCTACAATGAGCAGTTCTTC; CDR3aa: CASSQVDIISYNEQFF
v_gene: TRBV6-6; abundance: NA; d_gene: TRBD1; j_gene: TRBJ1-5; CDR3nt: TGTGCCAGCAGTTACGACAGGGATCAGCCCCAGCATTTT; CDR3aa: CASSYDRDQPQHF
v_gene: TRBV3-1; abundance: NA; d_gene: NA; j_gene: TRBJ2-5; CDR3nt: TGTGCCAGCAGCCAAGGGCCGGACACCAAAGAGACCCAGTACTTC; CDR3aa: CASSQGPDTKETQYF
v_gene: TRBV7-2; abundance: few; d_gene: TRBD1; j_gene: TRBJ1-2; CDR3nt: TGTGCCAGCAGCTCGAGGGACAGAAACTTCTATGGCTACACCTTC; CDR3aa: CASSSRDRNFYGYTF
v_gene: TRBV5-1; abundance: many; d_gene: NA; j_gene: TRBJ2-1; CDR3nt: TGCGCCAGCAGCTTGGGAGGGGGGACAGAGCAGTTCTTC; CDR3aa: CASSLGGGTEQFF
v_gene: TRBV5-5; abundance: NA; d_gene: NA; j_gene: TRBJ2-1; CDR3nt: TGTGCCAGCAGCTTGTACGTAAACTCCTACAATGAGCAGTTCTTC; CDR3aa: CASSLYVNSYNEQFF
v_gene: TRBV6-5; abundance: NA; d_gene: NA; j_gene: TRBJ1-5; CDR3nt: TGTGCCAGCAGGAAACAGGGTGACGATCAGCCCCAGCATTTT; CDR3aa: CASRKQGDDQPQHF
v_gene: TRBV4-3; abundance: few; d_gene: TRBD2; j_gene: TRBJ2-2; CDR3nt: TGCGCCAGCAGCCCTAGCGGGGCCGGGGAGCTGTTTTTT; CDR3aa: CASSPSGAGELFF
v_gene: TRBV6-2/TRBV6-3; abundance: NA; d_gene: NA; j_gene: TRBJ1-2; CDR3nt: TGTGCCAGCAACCCGGCGGGGGCCTATGGCTACACCTTC; CDR3aa: CASNPAGAYGYTF
v_gene: TRBV28; abundance: NA; d_gene: NA; j_gene: TRBJ1-4; CDR3nt: TGTGCCAGCAGCGGTCGGGAAAAACTGTTTTTT; CDR3aa: CASSGREKLFF
v_gene: TRBV5-1; abundance: NA; d_gene: TRBD1; j_gene: TRBJ2-2; CDR3nt: TGCGCCAGCAGCTTTCCCGGGACAGGGTCCACCGGGGAGCTGTTTTTT; CDR3aa: CASSFPGTGSTGELFF
v_gene: TRBV7-2; abundance: few; d_gene: NA; j_gene: TRBJ2-1; CDR3nt: TGTGCCAGCACCCTGGCCATCGTCAATGAGCAGTTCTTC; CDR3aa: CASTLAIVNEQFF
v_gene: TRBV7-3; abundance: NA; d_gene: TRBD2; j_gene: TRBJ2-3; CDR3nt: TGTGCCAGCAGCCCCTTACTAGCGGGGGGTTCAGATACGCAGTATTTT; CDR3aa: CASSPLLAGGSDTQYF
v_gene: TRBV24-1; abundance: NA; d_gene: NA; j_gene: TRBJ2-2; CDR3nt: TGTGCCGCCTCACCCGCGAACACCGGGGAGCTGTTTTTT; CDR3aa: CAASPANTGELFF
v_gene: TRBV6-5; abundance: few; d_gene: NA; j_gene: TRBJ1-1; CDR3nt: TGTGCCAGCAGCCCCTGGGGGAACACTGAAGCTTTCTTT; CDR3aa: CASSPWGNTEAFF
v_gene: TRBV5-1; abundance: NA; d_gene: TRBD1; j_gene: TRBJ2-2; CDR3nt: TGCGCCAGTGGGGGGACAGGGGACCGCACGAACACCGGGGAGCTGTTTTTT; CDR3aa: CASGGTGDRTNTGELFF
v_gene: TRBV5-5; abundance: many; d_gene: NA; j_gene: TRBJ2-3; CDR3nt: TGTGCCAGCAGCTTGGTCAGCGGGTCCGCAGATACGCAGTATTTT; CDR3aa: CASSLVSGSADTQYF
v_gene: TRBV10-3; abundance: NA; d_gene: NA; j_gene: TRBJ2-5; CDR3nt: TGTGCCATCAGTGTCGAAGGGCAAGAGACCCAGTACTTC; CDR3aa: CAISVEGQETQYF
v_gene: TRBV6-2/TRBV6-3; abundance: many; d_gene: TRBD2; j_gene: TRBJ2-5; CDR3nt: TGTGCCAGCAGACGATTTAGCGGGAGCCAAGAGACCCAGTACTTC; CDR3aa: CASRRFSGSQETQYF
v_gene: TRBV20-1; abundance: few; d_gene: TRBD2; j_gene: TRBJ2-3; CDR3nt: TGCAGTGCTTCGGGGGGGCCCTCCACAGATACGCAGTATTTT; CDR3aa: CSASGGPSTDTQYF
v_gene: TRBV4-3; abundance: NA; d_gene: NA; j_gene: TRBJ2-6; CDR3nt: TGCGCCAGCAGCCAAGAGAAAGGGGTGGCTGGGGCCAACGTCCTGACTTTC; CDR3aa: CASSQEKGVAGANVLTF
v_gene: TRBV28; abundance: few; d_gene: NA; j_gene: TRBJ1-2; CDR3nt: TGTGCCAGCAGTGGGCAGGGACTTGGCTACACCTTC; CDR3aa: CASSGQGLGYTF
v_gene: TRBV7-3; abundance: NA; d_gene: TRBD1; j_gene: TRBJ1-6; CDR3nt: TGTGCCAGCAGCACAGGACAGGATAGGCCCCTCCACTTT; CDR3aa: CASSTGQDRPLHF
v_gene: TRBV24-1; abundance: few; d_gene: NA; j_gene: TRBJ1-5; CDR3nt: TGTGCCACCAGTCGGGGGGTCCCCAATCAGCCCCAGCATTTT; CDR3aa: CATSRGVPNQPQHF
v_gene: TRBV24-1; abundance: NA; d_gene: TRBD1; j_gene: TRBJ1-1; CDR3nt: TGTGCCACCAGTGACCCTGTCGGGACAGGGGAGAACACTGAAGCTTTCTTT; CDR3aa: CATSDPVGTGENTEAFF
v_gene: TRBV7-8; abundance: NA; d_gene: TRBD2; j_gene: TRBJ2-1; CDR3nt: TGTGCCAGCAGCCCTAACCGACTAGCGGGGGGTCGGGAGCAGTTCTTC; CDR3aa: CASSPNRLAGGREQFF
v_gene: TRBV11-2; abundance: NA; d_gene: NA; j_gene: TRBJ2-2; CDR3nt: TGTGCCAGCAGCTTGTACTCCAAGACGACCGGGGAGCTGTTTTTT; CDR3aa: CASSLYSKTTGELFF
v_gene: TRBV19; abundance: NA; d_gene: NA; j_gene: TRBJ2-1; CDR3nt: TGTGCCAGTAGTATATTTGGGGGCCGGTGGAACAATGAGCAGTTCTTC; CDR3aa: CASSIFGGRWNNEQFF
v_gene: TRBV4-1; abundance: few; d_gene: TRBD1; j_gene: TRBJ2-4; CDR3nt: TGCGCCAGCAGCGCGGGTCCAGGGGGCGCGGACATTCAGTACTTC; CDR3aa: CASSAGPGGADIQYF
v_gene: TRBV7-2; abundance: few; d_gene: TRBD2; j_gene: TRBJ2-1; CDR3nt: TGTGCCAGCAGCTTAGCGCGTTTCGGGGGGGCAGGAGGTAGTGAGCAGTTCTTC; CDR3aa: CASSLARFGGAGGSEQFF
v_gene: TRBV21-1; abundance: NA; d_gene: NA; j_gene: TRBJ2-7; CDR3nt: TGTGCCAGCAGCTCCTATGACAGGTCTTTGATCAGTGAGCAGTACTTC; CDR3aa: CASSSYDRSLISEQYF
v_gene: TRBV7-9; abundance: few; d_gene: NA; j_gene: TRBJ2-7; CDR3nt: TGTGCCAGCAGCCCCGGCAGGGGTAGTTGGTCCTACGAGCAGTACTTC; CDR3aa: CASSPGRGSWSYEQYF
v_gene: TRBV7-3; abundance: many; d_gene: NA; j_gene: TRBJ2-5; CDR3nt: TGTGCCAGCAGCTTAAACATGGTAGAGACCCAGTACTTC; CDR3aa: CASSLNMVETQYF
v_gene: TRBV5-1; abundance: many; d_gene: TRBD1; j_gene: TRBJ2-1; CDR3nt: TGCGCCAGCAGCCTTCGCTCCCCTGGACAGGGAGGAGATGAGCAGTTCTTC; CDR3aa: CASSLRSPGQGGDEQFF
v_gene: TRBV5-1; abundance: few; d_gene: TRBD2; j_gene: TRBJ2-2; CDR3nt: TGCGCCAGCAGTCCGACTAGCGGGGGACCCGGGGAGCTGTTTTTT; CDR3aa: CASSPTSGGPGELFF
v_gene: TRBV4-2; abundance: few; d_gene: NA; j_gene: TRBJ1-6; CDR3nt: TGTGCCAGCAGCCAAAGAACAGAAAATTCACCCCTCCACTTT; CDR3aa: CASSQRTENSPLHF